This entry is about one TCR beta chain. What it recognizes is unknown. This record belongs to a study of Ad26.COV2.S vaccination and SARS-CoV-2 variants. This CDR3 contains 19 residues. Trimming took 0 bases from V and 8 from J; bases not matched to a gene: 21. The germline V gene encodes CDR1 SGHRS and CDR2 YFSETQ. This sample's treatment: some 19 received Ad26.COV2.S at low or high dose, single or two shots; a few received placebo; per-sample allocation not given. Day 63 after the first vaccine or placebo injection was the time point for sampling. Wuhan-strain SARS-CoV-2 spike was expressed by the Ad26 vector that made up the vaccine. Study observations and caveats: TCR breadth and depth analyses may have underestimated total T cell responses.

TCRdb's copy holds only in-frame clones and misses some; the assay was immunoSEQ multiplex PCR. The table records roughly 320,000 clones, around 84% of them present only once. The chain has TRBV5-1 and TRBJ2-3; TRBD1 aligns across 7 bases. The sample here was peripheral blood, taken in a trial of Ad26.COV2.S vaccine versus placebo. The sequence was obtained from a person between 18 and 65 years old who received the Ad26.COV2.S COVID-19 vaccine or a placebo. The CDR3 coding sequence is TGCGCCAGCAGCTTGGAAACCAGACAGGGCGCGAAACAGATAGGTACGCAGTATTTT. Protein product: CASSLETRQGAKQIGTQYF.